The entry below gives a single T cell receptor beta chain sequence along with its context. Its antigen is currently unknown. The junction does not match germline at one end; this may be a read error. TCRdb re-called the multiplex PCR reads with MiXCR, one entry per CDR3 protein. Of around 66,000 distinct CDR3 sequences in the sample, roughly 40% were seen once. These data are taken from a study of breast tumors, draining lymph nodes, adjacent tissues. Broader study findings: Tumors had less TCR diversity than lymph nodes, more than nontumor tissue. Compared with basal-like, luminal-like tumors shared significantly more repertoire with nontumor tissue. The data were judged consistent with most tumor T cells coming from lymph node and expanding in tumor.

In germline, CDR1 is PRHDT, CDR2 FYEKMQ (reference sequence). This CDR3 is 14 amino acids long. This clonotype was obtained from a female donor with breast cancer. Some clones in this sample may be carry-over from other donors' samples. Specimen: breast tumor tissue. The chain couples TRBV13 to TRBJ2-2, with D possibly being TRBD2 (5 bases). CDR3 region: CANSLLGGTGELFF. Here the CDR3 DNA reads TGTGCCAACAGCTTGCTAGGCGGGACCGGGGAGCTGTTTTTT.